This TCR beta chain was sequenced during a study of human T cells and chemical hapten exposure. Whole-study results and caveats: Against controls, expanded TCRs gave rise to significantly more large CDR3 similarity clusters. The number of TCRs over 1 in 1000 frequency stayed unchanged after DPC.

This clonotype was recorded at least ten times. Its antigen is not known. This sample's time point: pre-sensitization, week 0. Treatment specified: therapeutic diphenylcyclopropenone sensitization with weekly scalp DPC. Ahead of applying each patch test, blood was sampled. TCRdb reprocessed the RACE reads via MiXCR and lists one record per CDR3 protein. Of more than 70,000 distinct CDR3 sequences detected, 8.5% appear once; the ten largest clones hold 2.6%. The clonotype originates from a man aged 40-49 years with alopecia areata. Some clones in this sample may be carry-over from other donors' samples. The sequencing here drew on whole blood, taken in connection with sensitization to the hapten diphenylcyclopropenone (DPC).

DNA for the CDR3: TGTGCCAGCAGCTTAGCTCACACTAACTATGGCTACACCTTC. It encodes CASSLAHTNYGYTF. The chain has TRBV7-2 and TRBJ1-2; D is unresolved. The CDR3 sequence is 14 residues long. Per the germline V gene, CDR1 is SGHTA and CDR2 is FQGNSA. Trimming left V 0 bases short and J 0 bases short, with 5 bases between.